These 31 T cell receptor beta chains were all obtained from the same sample, sequenced in a study of CD8 T cells in ankylosing spondylitis (TCRdb year 2017). The library was built by means of 5' RACE. Sequenced on an Illumina HiSeq 2500. TCRdb took the public reads, trimmed them with fastp at Q25, ran MiXCR for clone calling and kept in-frame beta chains. Rows with one shared CDR3 protein collapse into an entry with the most common genes and DNA. Recorded for this sample are around 210,000 distinct CDR3 sequences; approximately 8% of them occurred a single time. The ten largest clonotypes hold around 5.1% of the sample. Material for sequencing was blood, either unsorted or a sorted T cell fraction (not recorded which). The origin of the receptors is a female donor with ankylosing spondylitis or in good health (not recorded which).

This clonotype was found many times. The V call is TRBV27, the J call TRBJ2-1; D call uncertain. The CDR3 covers 14 residues. Per the germline V gene, CDR1 is MNHEY and CDR2 is SMNVEV (reference sequence). V lost 0 bases, J lost 2 bases, and 5 bases lay in between. The CDR3 bases are TGTGCCAGCAGTTTATCCCCAGCCTACAATGAGCAGTTCTTC. It is translated as CASSLSPAYNEQFF.

The chain combines TRBV7-9 with TRBJ2-1; D may be TRBD2 (6 bases). The CDR3 extends over 11 amino acids. Germline CDR1 SEHNR, CDR2 FQNEAQ (reference sequence). V was cut by 3 bases and J by 10 bases, with 7 bases left in between. This chain's CDR3 is CASSFAGEQFF. The CDR3, as DNA: TGTGCCAGCAGCTTCGCGGGAGAGCAGTTCTTC.

This clonotype has at least ten counts. The V and J genes are TRBV12-3 or TRBV12-4 and TRBJ2-1, with 7 positions matching TRBD2. The CDR3 length is 14 residues. After removal of 1 base from V and 7 bases from J, the junction contained 4 bases not matched to a gene. The CDR3 nucleotides are TGTGCCAGCAGTTTAGGGTCTAGCGGTAATGAGCAGTTCTTC. It translates to CASSLGSSGNEQFF.

This clonotype was detected many times. CDR3 protein: CASSLRVGETQYF. CDR3 nucleotide sequence: TGCGCCAGCAGCTTGCGCGTAGGAGAGACCCAGTACTTC. The chain links TRBV5-1 to TRBJ2-5; no clear D. Looked up from germline, CDR1 is SGHRS and CDR2 is YFSETQ. The CDR3 sequence is 13 residues long. Trimming pared 1 base from V and 4 bases from J, leaving 8 bases between.

This clonotype was detected a few times. This sequence joins TRBV5-6 and TRBJ2-1; tentatively, D is TRBD2 (6 bases). Germline V gene sequence: CDR1 SGHDT, CDR2 YYEEEE. V dropped 6 bases and J dropped 0 bases, with 10 bases sitting between them. The CDR3 runs to 14 residues. CDR3 loop: CASITGGSYNEQFF. CDR3 in DNA: TGTGCCAGCATCACCGGGGGCTCCTACAATGAGCAGTTCTTC.

This clonotype has a handful of counts. This chain links TRBV20-1 with TRBJ2-1; 15 bases agree with TRBD2. Looked up from germline, CDR1 is DFQATT and CDR2 is SNEGSKA (reference sequence). The CDR3 runs to 16 residues. V lost 7 bases to trimming and J lost 5 bases; unmatched junction nucleotides: 9. CDR3: CSVGTSGRLGDNEQFF. The CDR3 DNA sequence: TGCAGTGTCGGGACTAGCGGGAGGTTGGGCGACAATGAGCAGTTCTTC.

This sequence joins TRBV6-4 and TRBJ2-3; 11 bases map to TRBD2. This CDR3 has 17 amino acids. Germline V gene sequence: CDR1 MRHNA, CDR2 SNTAGT. Losses at the gene ends were 3 bases for V and 1 base for J; bases not matched to a gene: 6. The CDR3, as DNA: TGTGCCAGCAGTGATTCGACTAGCGGGGAGGGCACAGATACGCAGTATTTT. Its translation: CASSDSTSGEGTDTQYF.

This clonotype was picked up many times. The rearrangement uses TRBV3-1 and TRBJ2-5; 10 bases agree with TRBD2. Germline CDR1 and CDR2: LGHDT and YNNKEL (reference sequence). V was clipped by 3 bases and J by 0 bases; unmatched bases: 4. The CDR3 covers 16 residues. The CDR3 nucleotides are TGTGCCAGCAGCCACCTAGCGGGAGTCGACCAAGAGACCCAGTACTTC. This translates into CASSHLAGVDQETQYF.

This clonotype showed up many times. Here the CDR3 DNA reads TGTGCCAGCAGCTTTGGAGGGGAATTCAATCAGCCCCAGCATTTT. It translates to CASSFGGEFNQPQHF. The V call is TRBV13, the J call TRBJ1-5, with D possibly TRBD1 on 5 matching bases. This CDR3 is 15 amino acids long. Trimming removed 3 bases from V and 3 bases from J, with 12 bases in between. Germline CDR1 PRHDT, CDR2 FYEKMQ (reference sequence).

In its sample, this clonotype was seen many times. In DNA form, the CDR3 reads TGTGCCAGCAGGGATTGGACAGACACCGGGGAGCTGTTTTTT. Protein sequence: CASRDWTDTGELFF. This rearrangement joins TRBV6-2 or TRBV6-3 to TRBJ2-2; maybe TRBD1 (6 bases). There are 14 residues in the CDR3. Trimming removed 6 bases at V and 3 bases at J, with 11 bases between. Germline CDR1 reads MNHEY; CDR2 reads SVGEGT.

This clonotype was recorded many times. The chain is built from TRBV5-6 and TRBJ2-5; 10 bases fit TRBD2. Germline V lookup: CDR1 SGHDT, CDR2 YYEEEE. V gave up 5 bases and J gave up 5 bases; unmatched junction bases: 9. The CDR3 extends over 15 amino acids. The CDR3 here is CASSGLAESGETQYF. For the CDR3, the DNA is TGTGCCAGCAGTGGACTAGCGGAATCGGGGGAGACCCAGTACTTC.

In its sample, this clonotype was seen many times. The J gene is TRBJ2-1, the V gene TRBV3-1, with 10 bases lining up with TRBD2. The V gene end was trimmed by 2 bases and the J gene end by 4 bases; junction bases not matched to a gene: 2. From germline, CDR1 is LGHDT and CDR2 YNNKEL (reference sequence). This CDR3 contains 15 residues. In DNA, the CDR3 is TGTGCCAGCAGCCAAAAGCGGGAGGGTTACAATGAGCAGTTCTTC. Translated, it gives CASSQKREGYNEQFF.

This clonotype was recorded many times. The chain combines TRBV20-1 with TRBJ1-2; maybe TRBD1 (6 bases). The CDR3 loop spans 15 amino acids. V was shortened by 0 bases and J by 5 bases, with 16 bases between the two germline ends. The germline gives CDR1 DFQATT, CDR2 SNEGSKA (reference sequence). This chain's CDR3 is CSARDAWGRKYGYTF. The CDR3 DNA follows: TGCAGTGCTAGAGATGCTTGGGGGCGCAAGTATGGCTACACCTTC.

The table lists this clonotype with many counts. The chain has TRBV10-3 and TRBJ2-3, with 7 bases lining up with TRBD2. The CDR3 consists of 12 residues. Germline values: CDR1 ENHRY, CDR2 SYGVKD. V was clipped by 8 bases and J by 3 bases; unmatched bases: 2. The CDR3, as DNA: TGTGCCATCCGAGCGGGGACAGATACGCAGTATTTT. Translated, it gives CAIRAGTDTQYF.

This clonotype came up a few times. Possible read error: a much larger clone is one base away. The V gene is TRBV6-2 or TRBV6-3, the J gene TRBJ1-5, with TRBD1 as a possible D gene (6 bases). In germline, CDR1 is MNHEY, CDR2 SVGEGT. CDR3 length: 17 residues. The CDR3 loop reads CTSSWAPPGGRWQPQHF. CDR3 nucleotide sequence: TGTACCAGCAGTTGGGCCCCCCCTGGGGGGCGATGGCAGCCCCAGCATTTT.

This clonotype was counted many times. V and J are TRBV6-5 and TRBJ2-7; unclear D gene. The ends were cut back, 6 bases at V and 7 bases at J, with 10 bases in the middle. The CDR3 runs to 11 residues. CDR1 and CDR2 from the germline V gene are MNHEY and SVGAGI. CDR3 bases: TGTGCCAGCAGCCAAGGGCGGGAGCAGTACTTC. Translated, it gives CASSQGREQYF.

By frequency in the sample, this clonotype is medium-sized. The rearrangement joins TRBV29-1 to TRBJ2-1; D is tentatively TRBD1 or TRBD2 (5 bases each). In germline, CDR1 is SQVTM, CDR2 ANQGSEA. The length of the CDR3 is 13 residues. Trimming cost V 1 base and J 12 bases, with 16 bases left between them. CDR3 loop: CSVEGLATQGQFF. In DNA, the CDR3 is TGCAGCGTTGAAGGGTTAGCGACCCAGGGGCAGTTCTTC.

This clonotype appeared many times. J is TRBJ2-1 and V is TRBV24-1; 10 bases fit TRBD2. Trimming removed 5 bases from V and 6 bases from J; junction bases left unmatched: 9. Germline V gene lookup returns CDR1 KGHDR and CDR2 SFDVKD. This CDR3 is built from 16 residues. CDR3 coding DNA: TGTGCCACCAGTGCGGCTAGCGGGAGTCTGGGCAATGAGCAGTTCTTC. This gives the protein CATSAASGSLGNEQFF.

This clonotype appeared many times. The chain employs TRBV10-3 and TRBJ2-2; 8 bases match TRBD2. Germline V lookup: CDR1 ENHRY, CDR2 SYGVKD. The CDR3 is 16 amino acids. The junction had 9 bases not matched to a gene; V was cut back by 3 bases and J by 6 bases. CDR3 sequence (DNA): TGTGCCATCAGTGACTCTCGGGGGGGGAGGTCCGGGGAGCTGTTTTTT. Amino acid sequence: CAISDSRGGRSGELFF.

This clonotype was found many times. The V gene is TRBV15, the J gene TRBJ2-7, with a tentative D call TRBD1 (6 bases). The germline CDR1 and CDR2 sequences are LNHNV and YYDKDF (reference sequence). Trimming removed 0 bases from V and 1 base from J, with 13 bases in between. The CDR3 contains 16 residues. The CDR3 loop is CATSRDLGTPSYEQYF. The CDR3 coding sequence is TGTGCCACCAGCAGAGATCTTGGGACACCTTCCTACGAGCAGTACTTC.

The table lists this clonotype with many counts. This chain connects TRBV7-6 to TRBJ1-1; 8 nucleotides line up with TRBD1. The CDR3 covers 15 residues. Germline V gene sequence: CDR1 SGHVS, CDR2 FNYEAQ. The junction had 7 bases not matched to a gene; V was cut back by 5 bases and J by 2 bases. CDR3 bases: TGTGCCAGCAGCCGAACGACAGGGGCTAACACTGAAGCTTTCTTT. Protein sequence: CASSRTTGANTEAFF.

In its sample, this clonotype was seen many times. In DNA form, the CDR3 reads TGTGCCAGCAGAAGCGATAGCAATCAGCCCCAGCATTTT. It codes for CASRSDSNQPQHF. V is TRBV28 and J is TRBJ1-5; D is unresolved. The CDR3 is 13 residues long. V was clipped by 6 bases and J by 0 bases, with 6 bases between them. Germline V lookup: CDR1 MDHEN, CDR2 SYDVKM.

The V gene is TRBV4-2, the J gene TRBJ2-5; D is possibly TRBD2 (6 bases). The CDR3 is 16 residues long. The V gene's germline CDR1 is LGHNA and CDR2 YNFKEQ. V lost 1 base to trimming and J lost 2 bases, with 14 bases between them. This chain's CDR3 is CASSQVLAEEQETQYF. CDR3 in DNA: TGTGCCAGCAGCCAAGTACTAGCAGAAGAACAAGAGACCCAGTACTTC.

This clonotype was detected many times. CDR3: CSATGNEQFF. Here the CDR3 DNA reads TGCAGTGCTACTGGAAATGAGCAGTTCTTC. The chain has TRBV20-1 and TRBJ2-1, with no clear D. Germline V gene sequence: CDR1 DFQATT, CDR2 SNEGSKA (reference sequence). This CDR3 spans 10 amino acids. Trimming pared 4 bases from V and 7 bases from J, leaving 5 bases between.

This clonotype showed up just a few times. This rearrangement joins TRBV27 to TRBJ2-1; D uncertain. With 2 bases removed from V and 3 bases from J, the gap between germline ends came to 14 bases. CDR1 and CDR2 from the germline V gene are MNHEY and SMNVEV (reference sequence). The CDR3 sequence is 16 residues long. The CDR3 DNA reads as TGTGCCAGCAGTTTAATCCAGCCCGAAATCTACAATGAGCAGTTCTTC. This encodes CASSLIQPEIYNEQFF.

This chain uses TRBV12-3 or TRBV12-4 with TRBJ2-1; 8 bases are shared with TRBD2. This CDR3 region has 19 residues. This CDR3 reads CTICFSLGVETSADNEQFF. DNA of the CDR3: TGTACCATCTGTTTTTCGTTGGGGGTTGAGACTAGCGCGGACAATGAGCAGTTCTTC.

This clonotype turned up a few times. Here the CDR3 DNA reads TGTGCCAGCAGCCTCGAAGGGACTCGCCCTACCTACGAGCAGTACTTC. Its translation is CASSLEGTRPTYEQYF. The chain links TRBV7-2 to TRBJ2-7, with D possibly being TRBD2 (6 bases). The CDR3 has 16 residues. Germline CDR1 and CDR2: SGHTA and FQGNSA. V shed 5 bases and J shed 2 bases, with 19 bases lying between them. Filled out from reference TRBV7-2 and TRBJ2-7, the complete variable domain reads GAGVSQSPSNKVTEKGKDVELRCDPISGHTALYWYRQSLGQGLEFLIYFQGNSAPDKSGLPSDRFSAERTGGSVSTLTIQRTQQEDSAVYLCASSLEGTRPTYEQYFGPGTRLTVT.

This clonotype came up many times. The chain is built from TRBV7-2 and TRBJ2-5; D is ambiguous. CDR1 and CDR2 (germline): SGHTA, FQGNSA. With 0 bases removed from V and 4 bases from J, the gap between germline ends came to 3 bases. This CDR3 is built from 12 residues. CDR3 loop: CASSLASETQYF. The CDR3 coding sequence is TGTGCCAGCAGCTTAGCATCAGAGACCCAGTACTTC.

This clonotype was seen many times. The J gene is TRBJ2-1, the V gene TRBV6-1; 10 bases agree with TRBD2. Germline V CDR1 and CDR2: MNHNS, SASEGT. This CDR3 spans 18 amino acids. V trimming: 6 bases; J trimming: 7 bases; junction bases outside the gene matches: 18. The CDR3 is CASRTDPASAGGTNEQFF. CDR3 in DNA: TGTGCCAGCAGAACTGACCCTGCCTCAGCGGGAGGGACTAATGAGCAGTTCTTC.

This clonotype was observed a handful of times. The chain links TRBV5-4 to TRBJ2-1, with D perhaps matching TRBD2 (7 bases). V was pared by 9 bases and J by 6 bases, with 16 bases between. In germline, CDR1 is SGHNT, CDR2 YYREEE (reference sequence). The CDR3 runs 13 residues. CDR3 amino acids: CAILRGGANEQFF. For the CDR3, the DNA is TGTGCCATCCTAAGAGGGGGGGCCAATGAGCAGTTCTTC.

This clonotype has a count of ten or more. This sequence joins TRBV20-1 and TRBJ2-7; 8 bases line up with TRBD1. Germline V gene sequence: CDR1 DFQATT, CDR2 SNEGSKA (reference sequence). The junction had 14 bases not matched to a gene; V was cut back by 2 bases and J by 5 bases. The CDR3 is 16 amino acids. The CDR3 sequence: CSARHRVRTGIHEQYF. For the CDR3, the DNA is TGCAGTGCTAGACACCGGGTGAGGACAGGGATTCACGAGCAGTACTTC.